This TCR beta chain appears in the sequencing data of a study of post-analysis software for immune sequencing data. The overall study: Patients with relapsing-remitting, secondary progressive and progressive-relapsing multiple sclerosis courses were all represented. Whole-study results and caveats: Significantly decreased normalized Chao1 diversity was recorded for multiple sclerosis patients relative to controls. Among five TRBV segments more frequent in patients than controls were TRBV5-6, TRBV5-1 and TRBV20-1.

Built from TCR beta cDNA, the libraries had unique molecular identifiers in them. TCRdb processed the PCR reads anew with MiXCR; each CDR3 protein has one entry. The sample includes approximately 770,000 distinct CDR3 sequences, 35% to 55% of them seen just once. Remarks on this clonotype: Its matching antigen is unknown.

Germline V gene data show CDR1 as DFQATT and CDR2 as SNEGSKA (reference sequence). Trimming left V 6 bases short and J 3 bases short, with 15 bases between. This CDR3 comprises 14 residues. The sequence was collected from a girl aged 10-17 years with multiple sclerosis. Sample: blood. V is TRBV20-1 and J is TRBJ2-1, with D perhaps TRBD2 (5 bases). The CDR3 loop is CSAPPGSGYNEQFF. CDR3 sequence (DNA): TGCAGTGCCCCCCCGGGAAGTGGCTACAATGAGCAGTTCTTC.